One and the same sample provided the 26 T cell receptor beta chains below, sequenced in a study of read filtering for tumor transcriptome and immune sequencing. From roughly 390 ng of RNA, a library with molecular barcoded alpha/delta and beta/gamma adaptors was made. TCRdb analysed the reads with MiXCR anew, one entry per CDR3 protein. The profile covers roughly 27,000 distinct CDR3 sequences, with about 15% appearing a single time and about two fifths taken by the ten largest. The sample comprised a population of CD138-negative cells sorted from bone marrow. The receptors were sampled from a donor aged 40 or over with multiple myeloma.

V gene TRBV20-1 combines with J gene TRBJ1-5; weak D call: TRBD1 (5 bases). The germline V gene has CDR1 DFQATT and CDR2 SNEGSKA (reference sequence). CDR3 size: 13 residues. The CDR3 reads CSAARGTNQPQHF. CDR3 nucleotide sequence: TGCAGCGCTGCCCGGGGCACCAATCAGCCCCAGCATTTT.

This clonotype was counted at least ten times. The chain employs TRBV6-5 and TRBJ1-5; no firm D call. The V gene's germline CDR1 is MNHEY and CDR2 SVGAGI. The germline V and J ends were trimmed by 0 bases and 1 base, with 7 bases remaining between them. The CDR3 is 15 amino acids. The CDR3 loop is CASSYSEGSNQPQHF. As DNA, the CDR3 is TGTGCCAGCAGTTACTCGGAGGGCAGCAATCAGCCCCAGCATTTT.

J is TRBJ2-3 and V is TRBV7-2; tentative D call: TRBD2 (6 bases). Germline assignment: CDR1 SGHTA and CDR2 FQGNSA. The CDR3 is 14 residues long. Trimming took 2 bases from V and 4 from J, leaving 10 bases between them. Written as DNA, the CDR3 is TGTGCCAGCAGCTTAAGACGGGAGTCAGATACGCAGTATTTT. Translation: CASSLRRESDTQYF.

This clonotype was seen ten or more times. One junction end does not reproduce the germline sequence, and a read error may be involved. The rearrangement links TRBV3-1 to TRBJ2-7; 7 bases are a match to TRBD2. CDR3 length equals 13 residues. The germline V gene has CDR1 LGHDT and CDR2 YNNKEL (reference sequence). The CDR3 DNA reads as TGTGCCAGCAGTCAAGGGACTACCCGCGAGCAGTACTTC. Its protein is CASSQGTTREQYF.

The sample holds a few counts of this clonotype. The chain has TRBV20-1 and TRBJ2-2; TRBD2 agrees at 9 bases. J gave up 1 base and V 1 base, and 4 bases lay outside the gene matches. In germline, CDR1 is DFQATT, CDR2 SNEGSKA (reference sequence). The length of the CDR3 is 16 residues. CDR3 region: CSARGLAGRNTGELFF. The CDR3 DNA sequence: TGCAGTGCTAGAGGGCTAGCGGGAAGGAACACCGGGGAGCTGTTTTTT.

The table lists this clonotype with many counts. The V gene is TRBV7-6, the J gene TRBJ2-2; 7 bases align to TRBD1. V was clipped by 5 bases and J by 7 bases; unmatched bases: 7. The CDR3 is 14 amino acids. Per germline, CDR1 SGHVS and CDR2 FNYEAQ. This CDR3 is CASSPMTGFGELFF. DNA for the CDR3: TGTGCCAGCAGCCCTATGACAGGGTTCGGGGAGCTGTTTTTT.

This clonotype was recorded many times. The chain uses TRBV29-1 and TRBJ2-5; the match to TRBD2 covers 7 bases. This CDR3 region has 12 residues. The junction had 3 bases not matched to a gene; V was cut back by 4 bases and J by 4 bases. The germline gives CDR1 SQVTM, CDR2 ANQGSEA. The CDR3 reads CSVVPGGETQYF. In DNA form, the CDR3 reads TGCAGCGTTGTCCCGGGGGGAGAGACCCAGTACTTC.

Note on this clonotype: It may be a read error: a sequence one base away is much more abundant. The chain couples TRBV7-9 to TRBJ2-1; 7 bases align to TRBD2. The CDR3 totals 15 residues. Germline V gene lookup returns CDR1 SEHNR and CDR2 FQNEAQ (reference sequence). The CDR3: CVSGKKREVYNEQFF. The CDR3 nucleotides read TGTGTCAGCGGGAAGAAGCGGGAAGTCTACAATGAGCAGTTCTTC.

This clonotype was detected many times. V and J are TRBV5-1 and TRBJ1-3; 8 bases are a match to TRBD1. The V gene's germline CDR1 is SGHRS and CDR2 YFSETQ. The CDR3 covers 17 residues. The junction had 7 bases not matched to a gene; V was cut back by 2 bases and J by 0 bases. The CDR3, as DNA: TGCGCCAGCAGCTTAACACCTCAGGGGGCCTCTGGAAACACCATATATTTT. Residues: CASSLTPQGASGNTIYF.

This clonotype showed up many times. The chain combines TRBV15 with TRBJ1-5, with D unclear. Germline V gene sequence: CDR1 LNHNV, CDR2 YYDKDF (reference sequence). The CDR3 consists of 12 residues. Trimming left V 1 base short and J 11 bases short, with 9 bases between. The CDR3 DNA reads TGTGCCACCAGCAGAGCAGGCTGGGCCCAGCATTTT. Protein: CATSRAGWAQHF. Full variable domain (remainder filled in from reference TRBV15 and TRBJ1-5): DAMVIQNPRYQVTQFGKPVTLSCSQTLNHNVMYWYQQKSSQAPKLLFHYYDKDFNNEADTPDNFQSRRPNTSFCFLDIRSPGLGDTAMYLCATSRAGWAQHFGDGTRLSIL.

This clonotype came up many times. This chain uses TRBV9 with TRBJ2-1; 9 bases match TRBD2. The V and J ends lost 4 bases and 4 bases, in that order; junction bases with no gene match: 6. Per germline, CDR1 SGDLS and CDR2 YYNGEE. The CDR3 covers 15 residues. The CDR3 here is CASSFGTSNYNEQFF. The CDR3 DNA follows: TGTGCCAGCAGCTTCGGGACTAGCAATTACAATGAGCAGTTCTTC.

This clonotype was detected many times. The chain has TRBV19 and TRBJ2-7, with 7 nucleotides matching TRBD2. V gave up 8 bases and J gave up 3 bases; unmatched junction bases: 1. CDR1 and CDR2 (germline): LNHDA, SQIVND (reference sequence). The CDR3 extends over 11 amino acids. Here the CDR3 reads CASGGVYEQYF. Here the CDR3 DNA reads TGTGCCAGTGGGGGGGTCTACGAGCAGTACTTC.

As regards this clonotype: Because it lacks the conserved phenylalanine or tryptophan at the end, this CDR3 is likely a read error. The rearrangement joins TRBV4-1 to TRBJ2-1; maybe TRBD2 (5 bases). Deletions cut 8 bases from V and 3 bases from J, with 20 bases between. This CDR3 is 16 amino acids long. Germline CDR1 is MGHRA and CDR2 is YSYEKL. This CDR3 is CASGPGLLGFYNEQFL. The DNA of the CDR3 is TGCGCCAGCGGTCCAGGATTACTAGGTTTCTACAATGAGCAGTTCTTA.

J is TRBJ2-3 and V is TRBV5-6; 12 nucleotides line up with TRBD2. Germline V CDR1 and CDR2: SGHDT, YYEEEE. CDR3 size: 17 residues. With V trimmed by 3 bases and J by 6 bases, 11 bases remained unmatched. CDR3 residues: CASSSLGASGRADTQYF. The CDR3 nucleotides read TGTGCCAGCAGCTCTCTAGGGGCTAGCGGGAGGGCCGATACGCAGTATTTT.

This clonotype was seen many times. For the CDR3, the DNA is TGTGCCAGCAGGGAGGGGGGGATTCATCAGCCCCAGCATTTT. Its translation is CASREGGIHQPQHF. The chain joins TRBV28 to TRBJ1-5, with D possibly TRBD1 on 6 matching bases. Germline CDR1 MDHEN, CDR2 SYDVKM. CDR3 length equals 14 residues. Between the trimmed V and J ends, which lost 6 bases and 5 bases, there was a span of 14 bases.

The chain employs TRBV7-9 and TRBJ2-7; 12 bases fit TRBD1. Germline CDR1 and CDR2: SEHNR and FQNEAQ (reference sequence). V was pared by 4 bases and J by 4 bases, with 14 bases of the junction left unmatched. The CDR3 is made up of 18 amino acids. CDR3 DNA: TGTGCCAGCAGCTCCTTGGCGGGGGGGACAGGGGGCATGTACGAGCAGTACTTC. Its protein is CASSSLAGGTGGMYEQYF. Combining the CDR3 with reference TRBV7-9 and TRBJ2-7 gives the whole variable domain DTGVSQNPRHKITKRGQNVTFRCDPISEHNRLYWYRQTLGQGPEFLTYFQNEAQLEKSRLLSDRFSAERPKGSFSTLEIQRTEQGDSAMYLCASSSLAGGTGGMYEQYFGPGTRLTVT.

This clonotype was observed many times. The chain has TRBV28 and TRBJ2-1; 13 bases are a match to TRBD2. The V gene end was trimmed by 7 bases and the J gene end by 10 bases; junction bases not matched to a gene: 7. The CDR3 has 14 amino acids. Germline CDR1 is MDHEN and CDR2 is SYDVKM. The CDR3 DNA is TGTGCCAGCACTCTAAGGACTAGCGGGAGCGAGCAGTTCTTC. Its translation: CASTLRTSGSEQFF.

The chain's CDR3 is CASSSYGESYNEQFF. The CDR3 DNA is TGTGCCAGCAGTTCCTACGGGGAATCCTACAATGAGCAGTTCTTC. The chain combines TRBV12-3 or TRBV12-4 with TRBJ2-1, with TRBD2 as a possible D gene (5 bases). The CDR3 is 15 amino acids. V dropped 4 bases and J dropped 1 base, with 11 bases sitting between them.

This clonotype was seen repeatedly, ten times or more. The J gene is TRBJ2-3, the V gene TRBV3-1; 7 bases fit TRBD1. This CDR3 has 15 residues. Trimming cost V 0 bases and J 4 bases; bases outside gene matches: 4. Germline CDR1 reads LGHDT; CDR2 reads YNNKEL (reference sequence). The CDR3 region is CASSQDRGIADTQYF. CDR3 nucleotides: TGTGCCAGCAGCCAAGACAGGGGGATTGCAGATACGCAGTATTTT.

This clonotype was observed a few times. A much larger clonotype is one base distant, so this may be a read error. This chain uses TRBV4-1 with TRBJ2-3; D is perhaps TRBD2 (5 bases). The V and J ends lost 2 bases and 4 bases respectively, with 16 bases between them. The CDR3 consists of 16 residues. Germline values: CDR1 MGHRA, CDR2 YSYEKL. CDR3 nucleotide sequence: TGCGCCAGCAGCCAACCTGGGGAGTGGGATGCAGATACGCAGTATTTT. Translated: CASSQPGEWDADTQYF.

This clonotype was observed many times. With a much larger clone just one base away, this may be a read error. This CDR3 is CSVANLRGSGELFF. The CDR3 nucleotides read TGCAGCGTTGCTAATCTCAGGGGAAGCGGGGAGCTGTTTTTT. The V gene is TRBV29-1, the J gene TRBJ2-2; D may be TRBD1 (6 bases). CDR3 length: 14 residues. V lost 4 bases and J lost 7, with 16 bases in between. CDR1 is SQVTM and CDR2 is ANQGSEA in the germline V gene.

This clonotype was seen ten or more times. The CDR3 reads CASSLGLAGSTPYEQYF. Here the CDR3 DNA reads TGTGCCAGCTCACTCGGACTAGCGGGATCTACCCCCTACGAGCAGTACTTC. The chain combines TRBV18 with TRBJ2-7; 12 nucleotides align to TRBD2. The germline V gene encodes CDR1 KGHSH and CDR2 LQKENI. The ends lost 4 bases at V and 2 bases at J; junction bases unmatched: 9. CDR3 length: 17 residues.

This clonotype was seen ten or more times. V and J are TRBV12-3 or TRBV12-4 and TRBJ2-1; D is uncertain. There are 13 residues in the CDR3. V was shortened by 2 bases and J by 2 bases, with 4 bases between the two germline ends. CDR3 residues: CASSLSTYNEQFF. CDR3 in DNA: TGTGCCAGCAGTTTAAGTACCTACAATGAGCAGTTCTTC.

This clonotype was seen at least ten times. This chain joins TRBV5-8 and TRBJ2-7; D is ambiguous. The CDR3 sequence is 13 residues long. CDR1 and CDR2 from the germline V gene are SGHTS and YDEGEE. Trimming took off 4 bases at V and 3 bases at J, with 11 bases between the two ends. CDR3 sequence (DNA): TGTGCCAGCAGCCCCCTTGGTGTCTACGAGCAGTACTTC. Translating it yields CASSPLGVYEQYF.

This clonotype came up a few times. Possible read error: a much larger clone is one base away. The genes are TRBV18 and TRBJ1-5; D uncertain. This CDR3 is 13 amino acids long. CDR1 and CDR2 from the germline V gene are KGHSH and LQKENI. The DNA of the CDR3 is TGTGCCAGCCCACCACCGGGGTTCCAGCCCCAGCATTTT. Its translation is CASPPPGFQPQHF.

The sample holds a few counts of this clonotype. Given a much more abundant clone one base away, this may be a read error. The CDR3 does not close with the conserved phenylalanine or tryptophan, likely indicating a read error. The rearrangement joins TRBV28 to TRBJ2-7, with 7 bases matching TRBD2. The CDR3 extends over 14 amino acids. In germline, CDR1 is MDHEN, CDR2 SYDVKM. V lost 7 bases, J lost 0 bases, and 6 bases stayed unmatched. DNA of the CDR3: TGTGCCAGCACTAAAGCGGGAAGCTCCTACGAGCAGTACCTC. Translation: CASTKAGSSYEQYL.